Reported below is one TCR beta chain. Its antigen is not identified. At the deep level, the assay was run. TCRdb keeps only in-frame clones here, not all; method: immunoSEQ multiplex PCR. The sample lists about 2.4 million clones, 90% to 95% occurring once. This sample was taken from a study of shared clonotypes between healthy human individuals. Donors were Caucasian adults residing in Nashville, Tennessee, USA. Per germline, CDR1 SSHAT and CDR2 FNYEAQ (reference sequence). Trimming took 3 bases from V and 0 from J, leaving 5 bases between them. The CDR3 extends over 13 amino acids. Study results and caveats: The represented genetic and exposure-history diversity was limited by the small number of donors.

Material for sequencing was naive CD4+ T cells from PBMCs. Subset noted: CD45RA+ positively selected. The chain has TRBV7-7 and TRBJ1-1; D is ambiguous. The origin of this receptor is a man aged 18 to 29 in good health. Some clones in this sample may be carry-over from other donors' samples. CDR3 sequence: CASSFALNTEAFF. The CDR3 nucleotides read TGTGCCAGCAGCTTTGCTCTGAACACTGAAGCTTTCTTT.